This TCR beta chain was profiled in a study of early T cells in non-severe SARS-CoV-2 infection. Study-level background: Sequenced bulk RNA came from whole blood that was unsorted, and chains were unpaired. Study results and caveats: Private and CD4 specificities were missed by VDJdb matching, which favored anti-spike CD8 responses.

Unique molecular identifier tags were affixed to discrete cDNA molecules. TCRdb redid the calling of the 5' RACE reads with MiXCR, one entry per CDR3 protein. Of roughly 63,000 distinct CDR3 sequences in the sample, around 12% were seen once. Points on this clonotype: Its cognate antigen is unknown.

V dropped 7 bases and J dropped 1; count of bases not matched to a gene: 6. The germline gives CDR1 SNHLY, CDR2 FYNNEI. There are 14 residues in the CDR3. The material sequenced was whole blood. The TCR originated in an adult who was a healthcare worker with PCR-confirmed SARS-CoV-2 infection or an uninfected control (not recorded which). The J gene is TRBJ2-7, the V gene TRBV2, with 8 bases aligning to TRBD1. The CDR3 DNA is TGTGCCAGCATCCTCGGGACAGGTTCCTACGAGCAGTACTTC. Its protein product is CASILGTGSYEQYF.